This T cell receptor (beta chain) was observed in a study of cytomegalovirus exposure and HLA in healthy donors. Study-level findings and limits: High sensitivity and specificity were reportedly achieved when the classifier diagnosed cytomegalovirus status. Common viral pathogens seemed, in a later analysis, to connect with several of the most significant clusters. Researchers reported in a later analysis that a missense DCLRE1C variant was tied to TCR beta V- and J-gene trimming.

Comments on this clone: Its target is unknown.

Both 60 Vbeta primers and 13 Jbeta primers went into the PCR. Sequencing was performed with immunoSEQ multiplex PCR; in TCRdb, only in-frame clones are kept and a portion is missing. This sample has some 130,000 clones, with roughly 85% found just once. Trimming removed 4 bases at V and 0 bases at J, with 9 bases between. The germline V gene has CDR1 SGHNT and CDR2 YYREEE (reference sequence). The CDR3 is 14 residues long. At the time of sampling, donors were nominally healthy, though unrecorded immune exposures were likely. The clonotype was recovered from a middle-aged man in good health and CMV-seropositive. The material sequenced was PBMCs. V usage is TRBV5-4 and J usage is TRBJ2-3; the D gene is possibly TRBD2 (6 bases). CDR3 in DNA: TGTGCCAGCAGCCAGAGCGGGAGCACAGATACGCAGTATTTT. The encoded protein is CASSQSGSTDTQYF.